The 13 T cell receptor beta chains presented below share a single source sample, sequenced in a study of cytomegalovirus exposure and HLA in healthy donors. PCR primers comprised 60 Vbeta and 13 Jbeta primers. The repertoire was sequenced with immunoSEQ multiplex PCR; TCRdb's copy has only in-frame clones and lacks some. The sample records about 150,000 clones, around four fifths being singletons. The sequencing input was PBMCs. These receptors all come from a woman between 45 and 60 years old in good health and CMV-seropositive.

The rearrangement links TRBV18 to TRBJ2-7, with D hard to call. Germline lookup yields CDR1 KGHSH and CDR2 LQKENI. Deletions cut 3 bases from V and 3 bases from J, with 6 bases between. CDR3 length equals 12 residues. The CDR3, as DNA: TGTGCCAGCTCACCGGCCAACTACGAGCAGTACTTC. Its protein product is CASSPANYEQYF.

The CDR3: CASSLGWGLGTEAFF. The CDR3 DNA is TGTGCCAGCAGCTTAGGTTGGGGGCTCGGCACTGAAGCTTTCTTT. The rearrangement joins TRBV7-8 to TRBJ1-1; the D gene is possibly TRBD1 (6 bases). This CDR3 region has 15 residues. The V end was cut by 1 base, the J end by 4 bases, with 13 bases between. Looked up from germline, CDR1 is SGHVS and CDR2 is FQNEAQ.

This clone was detected only once. This chain uses TRBV5-1 with TRBJ2-3, with 7 bases fitting TRBD1. The V segment lost 9 bases and the J segment 3 bases; nucleotides outside the gene matches: 7. Per germline, CDR1 SGHRS and CDR2 YFSETQ. The CDR3 sequence is 13 residues long. CDR3 DNA sequence: TGCGCCACCAGGGACAGTAGTACAGATACGCAGTATTTT. Translating it yields CATRDSSTDTQYF.

This chain links TRBV4-3 with TRBJ1-2; D gene ambiguous. CDR3 size: 16 residues. Trimming left V 0 bases short and J 7 bases short, with 18 bases between. Germline V CDR1 and CDR2: LGHNA, YSLEER. The CDR3 is CASSQDSPLEAGGYTF. The CDR3 DNA reads as TGCGCCAGCAGCCAAGATTCCCCTTTAGAGGCGGGTGGCTACACCTTC.

The chain carries TRBV28 and TRBJ2-5; D unclear. The end of the DNA fits TRBJ2-7 better, so the J call may be wrong. Germline-derived CDR1 and CDR2 are MDHEN and SYDVKM. CDR3 length equals 16 residues. The CDR3 bases are TGTGCCAGCAGTTACCCGCGTATGTCTGGTCTTTACGAGCAGTACTTC. This encodes CASSYPRMSGLYEQYF.

The chain uses TRBV5-1 and TRBJ1-3; the D gene is possibly TRBD1 (6 bases). Per the germline V gene, CDR1 is SGHRS and CDR2 is YFSETQ. The CDR3 spans 18 residues. V shed 4 bases and J shed 3 bases, with 23 bases lying between them. The CDR3 reads CASSEEINRAGFGNTIYF. The CDR3 nucleotides are TGCGCCAGCAGCGAAGAGATTAACAGGGCAGGCTTTGGAAACACCATATATTTT.

The V gene is TRBV19, the J gene TRBJ2-3; a weak D match, TRBD1 (5 bases). This CDR3 is built from 13 residues. Trimming cost V 6 bases and J 2 bases, with 9 bases left between them. Germline CDR1 reads LNHDA; CDR2 reads SQIVND (reference sequence). This CDR3 reads CASSLGVTDTQYF. The CDR3 DNA follows: TGTGCCAGTAGCCTAGGGGTCACAGATACGCAGTATTTT.

The J gene is TRBJ1-1, the V gene TRBV5-1; no clear D gene. Germline lookup yields CDR1 SGHRS and CDR2 YFSETQ. The V and J ends lost 4 bases and 1 base respectively, with 14 bases between them. CDR3 length: 15 residues. CDR3 loop: CASSPLGTQNTEAFF. In DNA, the CDR3 is TGCGCCAGCAGCCCACTAGGAACTCAGAACACTGAAGCTTTCTTT.

The genes are TRBV10-3 and TRBJ1-2, with a weak D call TRBD1 (6 bases). CDR3 length: 13 residues. The germline V and J ends were trimmed by 4 bases and 4 bases, with 10 bases remaining between them. CDR1 and CDR2 (germline): ENHRY, SYGVKD. CDR3 in DNA: TGTGCCATCAGTGGTGGACAGCTCTATGGCTACACCTTC. Translating gives CAISGGQLYGYTF.

The chain employs TRBV14 and TRBJ1-6; a possible D gene is TRBD1 (5 bases). Germline lookup yields CDR1 SGHDN and CDR2 FVKESK. V gave up 0 bases and J gave up 4 bases, with 7 bases separating them. There are 15 residues in the CDR3. CDR3 in DNA: TGTGCCAGCAGCCAAGATAACAGGTATAATTCACCCCTCCACTTT. Encoded protein: CASSQDNRYNSPLHF. The variable domain in full, with the rest retrieved from reference TRBV14 and TRBJ1-6, is EAGVTQFPSHSVIEKGQTVTLRCDPISGHDNLYWYRRVMGKEIKFLLHFVKESKQDESGMPNNRFLAERTGGTYSTLKVQPAELEDSGVYFCASSQDNRYNSPLHFGNGTRLTVT.

This clone was recorded only once. V gene TRBV30 combines with J gene TRBJ1-4; unclear D gene. Trimming cost V 2 bases and J 7 bases, with 14 bases left between them. Germline values: CDR1 GTSNPN, CDR2 SVGIG (reference sequence). This CDR3 is 14 amino acids long. The CDR3 coding sequence is TGTGCCTGGAGTTTGAAGCGGCTCCGTGAAAAACTGTTTTTT. Protein product: CAWSLKRLREKLFF.

The chain joins TRBV10-1 to TRBJ2-1; 10 nucleotides line up with TRBD1. CDR1 WNHNN and CDR2 SYGVQD come from the germline V gene (reference sequence). The CDR3 spans 16 residues. V shed 9 bases and J 9 bases; nucleotides not matched to a gene: 17. In DNA, the CDR3 is TGCGCCAGTAGATACTTGACCCGGGACAGGGGTCCTGAGCAGTTCTTC. Protein sequence: CASRYLTRDRGPEQFF.

This chain joins TRBV7-9 and TRBJ2-3, with D perhaps matching TRBD2 (6 bases). The germline gives CDR1 SEHNR, CDR2 FQNEAQ (reference sequence). The CDR3 sequence is 15 residues long. Trimming shortened V by 5 bases and J by 2 bases, and 14 bases separated the two germline ends. The CDR3 spells CASSPPPGVTDTQYF. The CDR3, as DNA: TGTGCCAGCAGCCCGCCCCCGGGGGTCACAGATACGCAGTATTTT.